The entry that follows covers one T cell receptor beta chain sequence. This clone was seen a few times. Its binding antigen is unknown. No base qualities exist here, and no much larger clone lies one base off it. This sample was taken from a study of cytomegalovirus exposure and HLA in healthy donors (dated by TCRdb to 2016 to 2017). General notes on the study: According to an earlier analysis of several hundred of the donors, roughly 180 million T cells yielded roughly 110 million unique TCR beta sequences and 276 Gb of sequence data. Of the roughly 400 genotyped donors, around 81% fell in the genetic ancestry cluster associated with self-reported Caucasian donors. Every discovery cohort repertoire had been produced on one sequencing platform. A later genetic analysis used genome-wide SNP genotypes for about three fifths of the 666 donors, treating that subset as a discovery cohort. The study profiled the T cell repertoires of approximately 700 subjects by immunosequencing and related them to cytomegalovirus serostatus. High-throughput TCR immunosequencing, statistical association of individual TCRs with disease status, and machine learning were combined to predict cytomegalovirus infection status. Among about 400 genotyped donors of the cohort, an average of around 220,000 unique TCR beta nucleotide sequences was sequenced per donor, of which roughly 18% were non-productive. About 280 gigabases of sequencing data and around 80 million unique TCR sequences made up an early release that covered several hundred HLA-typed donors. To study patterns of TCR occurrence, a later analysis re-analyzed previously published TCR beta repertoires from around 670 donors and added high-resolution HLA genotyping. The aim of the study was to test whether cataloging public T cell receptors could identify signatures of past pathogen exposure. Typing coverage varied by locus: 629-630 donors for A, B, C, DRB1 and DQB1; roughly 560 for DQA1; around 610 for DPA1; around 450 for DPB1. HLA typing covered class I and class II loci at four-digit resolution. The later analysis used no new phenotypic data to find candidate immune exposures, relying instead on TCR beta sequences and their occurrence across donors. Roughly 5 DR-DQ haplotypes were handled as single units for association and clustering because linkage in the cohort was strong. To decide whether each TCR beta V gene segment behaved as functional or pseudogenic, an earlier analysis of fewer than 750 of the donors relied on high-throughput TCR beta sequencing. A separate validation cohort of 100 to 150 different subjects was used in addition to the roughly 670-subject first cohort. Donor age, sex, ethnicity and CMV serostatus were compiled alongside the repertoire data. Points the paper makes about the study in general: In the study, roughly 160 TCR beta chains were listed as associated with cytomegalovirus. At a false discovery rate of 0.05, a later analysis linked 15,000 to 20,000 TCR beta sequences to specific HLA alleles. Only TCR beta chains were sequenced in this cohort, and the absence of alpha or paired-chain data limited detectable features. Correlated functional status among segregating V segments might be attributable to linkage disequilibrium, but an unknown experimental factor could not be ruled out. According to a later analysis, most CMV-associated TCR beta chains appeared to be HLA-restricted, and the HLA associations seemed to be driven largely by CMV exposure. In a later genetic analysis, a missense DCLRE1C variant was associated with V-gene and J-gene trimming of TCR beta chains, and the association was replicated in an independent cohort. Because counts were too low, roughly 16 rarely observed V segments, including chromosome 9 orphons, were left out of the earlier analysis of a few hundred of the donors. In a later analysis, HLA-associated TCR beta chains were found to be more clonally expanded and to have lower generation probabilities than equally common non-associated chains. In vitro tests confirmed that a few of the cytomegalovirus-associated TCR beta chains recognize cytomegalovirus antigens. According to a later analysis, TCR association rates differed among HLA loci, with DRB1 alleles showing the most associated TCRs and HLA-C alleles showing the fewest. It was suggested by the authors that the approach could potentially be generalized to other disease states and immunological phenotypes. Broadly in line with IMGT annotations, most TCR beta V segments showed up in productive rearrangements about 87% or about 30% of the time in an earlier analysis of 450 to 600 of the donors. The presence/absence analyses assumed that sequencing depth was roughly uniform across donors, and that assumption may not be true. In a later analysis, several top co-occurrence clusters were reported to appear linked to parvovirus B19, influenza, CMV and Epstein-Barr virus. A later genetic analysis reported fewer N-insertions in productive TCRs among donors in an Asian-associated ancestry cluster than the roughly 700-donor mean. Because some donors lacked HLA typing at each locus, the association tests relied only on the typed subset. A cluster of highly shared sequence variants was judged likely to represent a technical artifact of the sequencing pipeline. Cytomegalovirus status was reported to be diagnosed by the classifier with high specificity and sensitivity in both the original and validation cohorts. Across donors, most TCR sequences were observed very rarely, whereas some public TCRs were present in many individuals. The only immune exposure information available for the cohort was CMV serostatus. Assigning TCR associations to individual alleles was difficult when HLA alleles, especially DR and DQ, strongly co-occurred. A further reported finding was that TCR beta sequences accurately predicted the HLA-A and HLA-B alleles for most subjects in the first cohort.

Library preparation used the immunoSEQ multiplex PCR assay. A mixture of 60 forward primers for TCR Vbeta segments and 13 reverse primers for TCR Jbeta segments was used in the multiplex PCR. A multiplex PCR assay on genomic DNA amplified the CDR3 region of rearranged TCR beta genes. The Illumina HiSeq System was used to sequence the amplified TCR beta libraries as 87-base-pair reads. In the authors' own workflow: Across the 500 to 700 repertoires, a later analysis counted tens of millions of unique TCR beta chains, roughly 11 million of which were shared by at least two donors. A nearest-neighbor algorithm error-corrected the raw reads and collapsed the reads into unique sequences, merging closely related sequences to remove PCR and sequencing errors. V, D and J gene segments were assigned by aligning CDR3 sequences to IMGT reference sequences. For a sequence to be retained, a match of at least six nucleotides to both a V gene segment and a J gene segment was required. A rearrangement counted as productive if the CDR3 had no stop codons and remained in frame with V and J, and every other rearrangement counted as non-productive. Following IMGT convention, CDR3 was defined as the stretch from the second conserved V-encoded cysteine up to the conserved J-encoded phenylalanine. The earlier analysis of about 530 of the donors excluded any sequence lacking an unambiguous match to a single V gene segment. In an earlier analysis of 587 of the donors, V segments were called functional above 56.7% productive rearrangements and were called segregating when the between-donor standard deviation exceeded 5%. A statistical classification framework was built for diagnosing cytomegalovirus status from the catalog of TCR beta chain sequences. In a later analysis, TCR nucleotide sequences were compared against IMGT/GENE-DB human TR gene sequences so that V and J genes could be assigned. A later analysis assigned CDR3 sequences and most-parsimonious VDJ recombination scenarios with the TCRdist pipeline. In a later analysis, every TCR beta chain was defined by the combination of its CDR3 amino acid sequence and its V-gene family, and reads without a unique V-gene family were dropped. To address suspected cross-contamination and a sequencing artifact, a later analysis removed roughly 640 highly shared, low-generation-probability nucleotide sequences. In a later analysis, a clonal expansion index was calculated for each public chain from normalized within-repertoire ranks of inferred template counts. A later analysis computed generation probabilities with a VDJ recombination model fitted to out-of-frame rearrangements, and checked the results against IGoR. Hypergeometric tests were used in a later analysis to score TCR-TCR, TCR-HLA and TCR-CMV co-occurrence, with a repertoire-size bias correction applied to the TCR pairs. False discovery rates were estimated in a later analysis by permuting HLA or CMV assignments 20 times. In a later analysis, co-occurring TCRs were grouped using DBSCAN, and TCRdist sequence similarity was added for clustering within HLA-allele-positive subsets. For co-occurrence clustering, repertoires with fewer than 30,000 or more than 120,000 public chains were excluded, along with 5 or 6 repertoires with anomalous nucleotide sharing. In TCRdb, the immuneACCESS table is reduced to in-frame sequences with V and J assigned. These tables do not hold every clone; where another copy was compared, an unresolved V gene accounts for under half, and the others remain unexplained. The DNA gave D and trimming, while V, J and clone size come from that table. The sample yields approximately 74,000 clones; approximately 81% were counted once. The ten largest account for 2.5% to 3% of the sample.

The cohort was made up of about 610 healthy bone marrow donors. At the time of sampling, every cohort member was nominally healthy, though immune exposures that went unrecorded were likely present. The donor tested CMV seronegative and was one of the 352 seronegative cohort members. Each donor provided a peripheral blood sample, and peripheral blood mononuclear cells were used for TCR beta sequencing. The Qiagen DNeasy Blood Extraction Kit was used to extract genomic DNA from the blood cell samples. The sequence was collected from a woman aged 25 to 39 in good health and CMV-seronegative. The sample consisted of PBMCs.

This receptor carries the CDR3 CASSTNRGRGNEQFF. The base sequence is TGTGCCAGCAGTACTAACAGGGGGCGCGGGAATGAGCAGTTCTTC. The chain is made from TRBV27 and TRBJ2-1; 9 central bases correspond to TRBD1. From its cysteine to its phenylalanine, the CDR3 spans 15 amino acids. The read is trimmed to its CDR3 DNA, 45 bases read in frame from base 1. Trimming leaves V shorter by 5 bases and J shorter by 7 bases, with the junction holding 9 bases beyond the gene matches. According to the germline V gene (reference sequence), CDR1 reads MNHEY and CDR2 reads SMNVEV.